This T cell receptor beta chain derives from a study of T cell clonotyping in hematopoietic cell transplantation. This clone was picked up one time. V lost 6 bases, J lost 3 bases, and 8 bases stayed unmatched. Germline CDR1 MGHDK, CDR2 SYGVNS. The CDR3 loop spans 16 amino acids. TCRdb's copy holds only in-frame clones and misses some; the assay was immunoSEQ multiplex PCR. The sample yields approximately 25,000 clones, approximately 94% seen once. This chain joins TRBV25-1 and TRBJ1-2; 12 bases line up with TRBD1. The TCR sequence derives from a man aged 50-60 years in good health. Some clones in this sample may be carry-over from other donors' samples. The material sequenced was peripheral blood mononuclear cells. CDR3: CASRRDRGPLDYGYTF. As DNA, the CDR3 is TGTGCCAGCAGACGGGACAGGGGGCCTTTAGACTATGGCTACACCTTC.